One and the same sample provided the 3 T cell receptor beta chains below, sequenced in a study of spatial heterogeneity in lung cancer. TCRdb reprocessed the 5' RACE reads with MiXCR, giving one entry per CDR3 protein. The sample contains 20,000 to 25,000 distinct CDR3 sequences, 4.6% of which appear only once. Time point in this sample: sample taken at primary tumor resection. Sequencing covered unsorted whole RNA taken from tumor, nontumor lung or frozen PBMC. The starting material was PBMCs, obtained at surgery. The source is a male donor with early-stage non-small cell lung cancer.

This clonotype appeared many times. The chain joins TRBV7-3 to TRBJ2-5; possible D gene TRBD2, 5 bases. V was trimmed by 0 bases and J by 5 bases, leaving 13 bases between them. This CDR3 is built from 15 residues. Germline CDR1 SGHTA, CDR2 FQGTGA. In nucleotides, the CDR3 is TGTGCCAGCAGCTTAACATTGGCTAGCTGGGAGACCCAGTACTTC. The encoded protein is CASSLTLASWETQYF.

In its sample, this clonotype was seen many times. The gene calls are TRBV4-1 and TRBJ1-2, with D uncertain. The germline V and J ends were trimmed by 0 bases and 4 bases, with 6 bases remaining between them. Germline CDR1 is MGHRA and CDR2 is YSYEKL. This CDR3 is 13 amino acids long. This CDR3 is CASSQDFSYGYTF. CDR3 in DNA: TGCGCCAGCAGCCAAGACTTTTCCTATGGCTACACCTTC.

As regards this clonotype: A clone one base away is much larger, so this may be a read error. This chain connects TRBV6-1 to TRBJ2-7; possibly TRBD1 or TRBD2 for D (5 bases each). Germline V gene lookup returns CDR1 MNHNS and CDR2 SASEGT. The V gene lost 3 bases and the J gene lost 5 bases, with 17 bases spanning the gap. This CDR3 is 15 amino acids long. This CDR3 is CASSDILGRTDEQYF. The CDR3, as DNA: TGTGCCAGCAGTGATATTTTGGGACGGACCGACGAGCAGTACTTC.